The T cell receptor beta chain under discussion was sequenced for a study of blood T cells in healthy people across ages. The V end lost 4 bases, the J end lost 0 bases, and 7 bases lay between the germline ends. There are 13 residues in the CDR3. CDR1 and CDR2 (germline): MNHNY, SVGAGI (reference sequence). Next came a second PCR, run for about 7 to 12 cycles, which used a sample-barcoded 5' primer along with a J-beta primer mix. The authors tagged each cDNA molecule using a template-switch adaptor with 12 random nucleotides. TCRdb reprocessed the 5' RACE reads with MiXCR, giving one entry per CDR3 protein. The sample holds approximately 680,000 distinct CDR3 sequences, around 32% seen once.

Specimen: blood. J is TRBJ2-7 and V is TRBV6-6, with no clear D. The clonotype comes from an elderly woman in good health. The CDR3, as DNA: TGTGCCAGCAGTTTTGGCACCTCCTACGAGCAGTACTTC. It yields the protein CASSFGTSYEQYF.